The sequence of this T cell receptor beta chain was determined in a study of cytomegalovirus exposure and HLA in healthy donors (dated by TCRdb to 2016 to 2017). Looking at the study overall: An earlier analysis of some 550 of the donors reported 250 to 300 Gb of sequence data and 117 million unique TCR beta sequences from about 200 million T cells. An early release that covered about 640 HLA-typed donors contained approximately 300 gigabases of sequencing data and approximately 85 million unique TCR sequences. Of the roughly 400 genotyped donors, 81% were placed in the genetic ancestry cluster associated with self-reported Caucasian donors. The study aimed to test whether signatures of past pathogen exposure could be identified by cataloging public T cell receptors. The T cell repertoires of several hundred subjects were profiled by immunosequencing and related to cytomegalovirus serostatus. In addition to the first cohort of 500 to 850 subjects, a separate validation cohort of approximately 110 different subjects was used. To predict cytomegalovirus infection status, the study combined high-throughput TCR immunosequencing, statistical association of individual TCRs with disease status, and machine learning. A later analysis re-analyzed previously published TCR beta repertoires from several hundred donors and added high-resolution HLA genotyping to study TCR occurrence patterns. The later analysis used no new phenotypic data to find candidate immune exposures, relying instead on TCR beta sequences and their occurrence across donors. An earlier analysis of approximately 640 of the donors applied high-throughput TCR beta sequencing to assess whether each TCR beta V gene segment acted as functional or pseudogenic. Alongside the repertoire data, information on donor age, sex, ethnicity and CMV serostatus was compiled. Genome-wide SNP genotypes for about 60% of the roughly 700 donors were used in a later genetic analysis, which treated that subset as a discovery cohort. All discovery cohort repertoires had been generated on a single sequencing platform. Class I and class II HLA loci were covered by the typing at four-digit resolution. The number of typed donors differed by locus: roughly 620-640 for A, B, C, DRB1 and DQB1; approximately 520 for DQA1; approximately 600 for DPA1; and 450 to 480 for DPB1. Because of strong linkage in the cohort, roughly five DR-DQ haplotypes were treated as single units for association and clustering. On average, around 200,000 unique TCR beta nucleotide sequences were sequenced per donor among fewer than 500 genotyped donors of the cohort, with around 19% of those sequences being non-productive.

Broad study findings and their caveats: Most CMV-associated TCR beta chains appeared to be HLA-restricted in a later analysis, and the HLA associations seemed to be driven largely by CMV exposure. A group of highly shared sequence variants was considered likely to be a technical artifact of the sequencing pipeline. CMV serostatus was the only immune exposure information available for the cohort. In a later analysis, TCR association rates were found to vary across HLA loci, with the most associated TCRs seen for DRB1 alleles and the fewest for HLA-C alleles. While some public TCRs were present in many individuals, most TCR sequences turned up only very rarely across donors. Because counts were too low, more than 15 rarely observed V segments, including chromosome 9 orphons, were excluded from the earlier analysis of about 500 of the donors. A later analysis found that HLA-associated TCR beta chains were more clonally expanded and had lower generation probabilities than equally common non-associated chains. Assigning TCR associations to individual alleles was difficult when HLA alleles, especially DR and DQ, strongly co-occurred. According to a later analysis, parvovirus B19, influenza, CMV and Epstein-Barr virus appeared linked to several top co-occurrence clusters. Sequencing depth was assumed to be roughly uniform across donors in the presence/absence analyses, though that assumption may not hold. Correlated functional status among segregating V segments might be attributable to linkage disequilibrium, but an unknown experimental factor could not be ruled out. Specific HLA alleles were associated with 18,000 or so TCR beta sequences at a false discovery rate of 0.05 in a later analysis. HLA typing was unavailable for some donors at each locus, so association tests used only the typed subset. The study gave a list of some 150 TCR beta chains associated with cytomegalovirus. The classifier was reported to diagnose cytomegalovirus status with high specificity and sensitivity in both the original cohort and the validation cohort. Compared with the 666-donor mean, donors in an Asian-associated ancestry cluster had fewer N-insertions in productive TCRs, according to a later genetic analysis. V-gene and J-gene trimming of TCR beta chains was associated with a missense DCLRE1C variant in a later genetic analysis, and the association was replicated in an independent cohort. According to the authors, the approach could potentially be generalized to other disease states and immunological phenotypes. An earlier analysis of approximately 500 of the donors showed that most TCR beta V segments appeared in productive rearrangements either about 90% or about 30% of the time, which broadly matched IMGT annotations. The cohort was sequenced for TCR beta chains only, and without alpha or paired-chain data the features that could be detected were limited. A few of the identified cytomegalovirus-associated TCR beta chains were confirmed in vitro to be specific for cytomegalovirus antigens. A further reported finding was that TCR beta sequences accurately predicted the HLA-A and HLA-B alleles for most subjects in the first cohort.

Receptor amplification or capture employed the immunoSEQ multiplex PCR assay. For the multiplex PCR, a mixture combining 60 forward primers for TCR Vbeta segments and 13 reverse primers for TCR Jbeta segments was used. Amplification of the CDR3 region of rearranged TCR beta genes was performed with a multiplex PCR assay on genomic DNA. Amplified TCR beta libraries were sequenced as 87-base-pair reads on the Illumina HiSeq System. In the paper's pipeline: In a later analysis, some 80 million unique TCR beta chains were counted across the roughly 700 repertoires, and roughly 11 million of these chains were shared by at least two donors. Raw reads were error-corrected and collapsed into unique sequences with a nearest-neighbor algorithm that merged closely related sequences to remove PCR and sequencing errors. To assign V, D and J gene segments, CDR3 sequences were aligned to IMGT reference sequences. Each retained sequence needed at least a six-nucleotide match to both a V gene segment and a J gene segment. A rearrangement was called productive if the CDR3 had no stop codons and remained in frame with V and J, and every other rearrangement was called non-productive. CDR3 was defined by IMGT convention, running from the second conserved V-encoded cysteine to the conserved J-encoded phenylalanine. The earlier analysis of 450 to 750 of the donors excluded any sequence lacking an unambiguous match to a single V gene segment. An earlier analysis of 587 of the donors called V segments functional above 56.7% productive rearrangements and segregating when the between-donor standard deviation exceeded 5%. A statistical classification framework was built to diagnose cytomegalovirus status from the catalog of TCR beta chain sequences. In a later analysis, TCR nucleotide sequences were compared against IMGT/GENE-DB human TR gene sequences so that V and J genes could be assigned. The TCRdist pipeline was used in a later analysis to assign CDR3 sequences and most-parsimonious VDJ recombination scenarios. In a later analysis, each TCR beta chain was defined by its CDR3 amino acid sequence together with its V-gene family, and reads without a unique V-gene family were excluded. As a way to deal with suspected cross-contamination and a sequencing artifact, a later analysis dropped 592 nucleotide sequences that were highly shared and had low generation probability. In a later analysis, a clonal expansion index was calculated for each public chain from normalized within-repertoire ranks of inferred template counts. In a later analysis, generation probabilities were computed using a VDJ recombination model fitted to out-of-frame rearrangements, and the results were checked against IGoR. In a later analysis, hypergeometric tests were used to score TCR-TCR, TCR-HLA and TCR-CMV co-occurrence, with a repertoire-size bias correction applied to TCR pairs. In a later analysis, false discovery rates were estimated by permuting HLA or CMV assignments 20 times. In a later analysis, co-occurring TCRs were grouped using DBSCAN, and TCRdist sequence similarity was added for clustering within HLA-allele-positive subsets. Repertoires with fewer than 30,000 or more than 120,000 public chains, plus five repertoires with anomalous nucleotide sharing, were excluded from co-occurrence clustering. The clones in this table, taken by TCRdb from immuneACCESS, are in-frame only. Not every clone is retained; where verified, under half of the shortfall comes from an unresolved V gene, and the cause of the rest is unknown. V, J and clone size are those of that table, while D and trimming were read from the DNA. The sample table on file contains fewer than 200,000 clones. The top ten clonotypes cover less than 6.5% of the sample.

The cohort was made up of several hundred healthy bone marrow donors. All cohort members were sampled while nominally healthy, although unrecorded immune exposures were likely present. The donor was CMV seronegative and belonged to the group of 320 or so seronegative cohort members. A peripheral blood sample was collected from each donor, and TCR beta sequencing was performed on peripheral blood mononuclear cells. The Qiagen DNeasy Blood Extraction Kit was used to extract genomic DNA from the blood cell samples. Concerning this clone itself: Its antigen is currently not known.

This sequence was found in a man aged 30 to 45 in good health and CMV-seronegative. Sample: PBMCs.

Here the CDR3 is given as CASSLNPLGVPYGYTF. At the DNA level, the sequence is TGTGCCAGCAGCTTAAACCCATTAGGAGTGCCCTATGGCTACACCTTC. In this chain, TRBV7-9 is recombined with TRBJ1-2, with the D gene call left open. Spanning cysteine to phenylalanine, the CDR3 consists of 16 amino acids. The entry retains the CDR3 DNA only, 48 bases that are in frame from base 1. Reading the germline V gene (reference sequence) gives CDR1 SEHNR and CDR2 FQNEAQ. Trimming at the junction amounts to 2 bases on V and 4 bases on J, and the germline ends lie 17 bases apart.